A few counts support the clone carrying this T cell receptor (beta chain). Its antigen is unidentified. These data belong to a study of T-cell reconstitution after alpha-beta-depleted transplantation in children. General study points: Alpha-beta T cells present about two months after transplant were reported to originate from several hundred expanded graft clones. Fresh T-cell production supplied most of the T-cell counts and diversity seen one year after transplant.

Using unique molecular identifiers, the investigators prepared the TCRbeta library. MiXCR, applied by TCRdb to the PCR reads, yields one record per CDR3 protein. The sample carries about 300,000 distinct CDR3 sequences, roughly 7.8% recorded once. CDR1 SGHAT and CDR2 FQNNGV come from the germline V gene. J gave up 0 bases and V 11 bases, and 18 bases lay outside the gene matches. This CDR3 is built from 18 residues. This receptor was taken from a female patient between 2 and 15 years old who had a stem cell transplant for Fanconi anemia, so the T cells may come from the graft donor. The chain joins TRBV11-2 to TRBJ1-5, with TRBD1 matching 8 bases. Sequencing was performed on peripheral blood, taken 360 days after TCRalphabeta/CD19-depleted stem cell transplant. The CDR3 spells CALSLVAGTGLSNQPQHF. CDR3 nucleotide sequence: TGTGCCCTCAGTTTAGTAGCGGGGACAGGACTTAGCAATCAGCCCCAGCATTTT.